The 4 T cell receptor beta chains reported below all come from one sample, sequenced in a study of Graves' ophthalmopathy and Graves' hyperthyroidism. Amplification of TCR beta CDR3 regions used RNA transcripts. After a first-round RT-PCR with HTBI primers, a second-round multiplex PCR was run. MiXCR, applied by TCRdb to the multiplex PCR reads, yields one record per CDR3 protein. The sample lists some 750,000 distinct CDR3 sequences, 40% seen once, with approximately 46% in the top ten. Sequenced material: peripheral blood. These receptor sequences come from an adult man with Graves' ophthalmopathy.

This clonotype was recorded at least ten times. V gene TRBV29-1 combines with J gene TRBJ2-7; no clear D gene. The V gene's germline CDR1 is SQVTM and CDR2 ANQGSEA. This CDR3 comprises 12 residues. V lost 5 bases and J lost 2, with 10 bases in between. This CDR3 reads CSVHGRTYEQYF. CDR3 nucleotide sequence: TGCAGCGTTCACGGCCGCACCTACGAGCAGTACTTC.

This clonotype occurred a few times. This chain joins TRBV6-5 and TRBJ1-1; 7 nucleotides match TRBD1. V lost 2 bases, J lost 6 bases, and 3 bases stayed unmatched. Germline V gene sequence: CDR1 MNHEY, CDR2 SVGAGI. CDR3 length: 13 residues. CDR3 nucleotides: TGTGCCAGCAGTTACACCGGGACAGCTGAAGCTTTCTTT. Protein: CASSYTGTAEAFF.

The chain recombines TRBV25-1 with TRBJ2-3; no reliable D call. V was trimmed by 6 bases and J by 6 bases, leaving 16 bases between them. The length of the CDR3 is 14 residues. Germline CDR1 reads MGHDK; CDR2 reads SYGVNS. CDR3 loop: CASSQVVALDTQYF. The CDR3 nucleotides read TGTGCCAGCAGCCAAGTAGTTGCCCTGGATACGCAGTATTTT.

This rearrangement joins TRBV4-3 to TRBJ2-7; tentatively, D is TRBD2 (6 bases). This CDR3 comprises 15 residues. Germline CDR1 reads LGHNA; CDR2 reads YSLEER. V lost 4 bases, J lost 4 bases, and 17 bases lay in between. CDR3 nucleotide sequence: TGCGCCAGCAGCCTCCTCGGGGCGGGGCTGTACGAGCAGTACTTC. As protein: CASSLLGAGLYEQYF.